This T cell receptor (beta chain) was sequenced in a study of beta chain features in type 1 diabetes (dated by TCRdb to 2016 to 2018). In the study overall: No differences in mean age, gender distribution, total cell number or subset yield were found between patients and healthy donors. A total of 85 million to 140 million sorted cells were examined across all samples, and the number of cells per subset was strongly correlated with RNA yield. The study compared TCRB repertoires of sorted circulating CD4+ T cell subsets between recently diagnosed type 1 diabetes patients and matched healthy donors. Naive and central memory subsets were obtained from all 30 or so donors, but regulatory and stem cell-like memory subsets were isolated from only 8 patients and roughly eight healthy donors. Beyond this particular receptor, the publication reports: Because the HLA sub-analyses included only small numbers of individuals, any influence of HLA type on TCRB rearrangement was left unresolved. The naive, central memory and regulatory TCRB repertoires appeared to resemble one another more closely among patients than among healthy donors. Fewer insertions and more nucleotide deletions at VDJ recombination sites were observed in patients with type 1 diabetes, implying thymic rearrangement abnormalities. PCR might favor shorter templates, but patient and control samples were amplified and corrected together, so any skew would affect both groups equally. Because cDNA was sequenced instead of genomic DNA, activated cells with high expression could be over-represented, although the groups did not differ in activation or CD3 levels. Type 1 diabetes patients showed a moderate but significant shortening of TCRB CDR3 length in all four CD4+ subsets.

This clone showed up just a few times. Its antigen target is currently unknown. Qualities for individual bases were not recorded, and no much larger clone is one base off. CDR1 and CDR2 are read off the germline V gene as SGHTA and FQGNSA. The CDR3 sequence holds 14 residues, the cysteine and phenylalanine included. Only the CDR3 DNA stays, 42 bases, in frame from base 1. The junction shows trimming of 0 bases on V and 8 bases on J, plus 13 bases between the germline ends. The High Capacity cDNA Reverse Transcription Kit was used to reverse transcribe all of the isolated RNA, meaning that expressed TCRB transcripts were what got sequenced. Deep immunoSEQ sequencing was performed on naive, central memory and regulatory T cell samples, with an average of approximately 3.9 million total reads per sample. After sorted cells were lysed in RLT buffer, RNA was extracted with DNase-treated RNeasy Micro or Mini kits, with the choice depending on cell number. Each cell subset was processed separately to prevent cross-contamination, with patient and healthy donor samples processed together. TCRB sequences were amplified from cDNA with the immunoSEQ multiplex PCR, producing 87-bp fragments spanning the CDR3 region. Sequencing of the amplicons was performed on the Illumina HiSeq platform. As for the authors' bioinformatics: Synthetic template baselines were used to correct PCR bias computationally, reads within Hamming distance 2 were collapsed, and singletons that could not be merged were discarded. Reads were aligned to IMGT to assign V, D and J genes, CDR3 length, and insertions or deletions at six rearrangement sites. Within each subset, clonotype counts were normalized to sorted cell number, after which true diversity and Gini coefficients were computed with the tcR R package. The overlap coefficient, calculated on TCRB nucleotide sequences, was used to measure repertoire sharing. Not all clones reach the TCRdb copy of this immuneACCESS table, which keeps in-frame sequences only. Checked studies attribute under half of the gap to unresolved V genes and leave the rest unexplained. V and J calls and clone size come straight from that table; D and trimming were deduced from the DNA. In all, the sample holds around 250,000 clones, and roughly 30% of those were seen once. The top ten hold 3% to 4% of the sample.

Each donor gave one peripheral blood draw, roughly 120 mL on average, collected into heparinised tubes. Using a panel that included CD45RO, CCR7, CD25, CD127, CD95 and CD27, naive, central memory, regulatory and stem cell-like memory CD4+ T cells were sorted on a BD FACSAria II. A purity above 98% was achieved for all sorted populations. PBMCs were separated immediately by Lymphoprep density gradient centrifugation and were stained directly, without being cultured. To minimize batch effects, samples were stained and sorted in pairs, one healthy donor with one patient per experiment. Sequencing was performed on central memory CD4+ T cells from blood. The receptor was isolated from a man aged 25-45 years in good health. The chain is assembled from TRBV7-2 and TRBJ1-2; a tentative D match to TRBD1 spans 5 bases. The sequenced DNA: TGTGCCAGCAGCTTAGCGTCGGGGACGGAGGGCTACACCTTC. Its translation is CASSLASGTEGYTF.